This TCR beta chain was observed in a study of shared clonotypes between healthy human individuals. How the authors handled the data: For the immunoSEQ data, sequences were junction-only without quality scores, so filtering differed. The protocol was immunoSEQ multiplex PCR, while the TCRdb copy is restricted to in-frame clones and leaves out a portion. Clone size and the V and J calls come from that table; the DNA yielded D and trimming. The profile covers nearly 1,000,000 clones, with more than 75% appearing a single time and around 1.4% taken by the ten largest. Study conclusions and caveats: Naive CD4 clonotype sharing across a few donors was around 5%.

With regard to this clone: Antigen unknown. Other DNA sequences within the sample encode an identical CDR3.

The CDR3 is 13 residues long. Trimming removed 6 bases from V and 1 base from J; junction bases left unmatched: 3. Per germline, CDR1 MDHEN and CDR2 SYDVKM. This TCR came from a young man in good health. Source material: memory CD4+ T cells sorted from blood. Subset of the sample: CD45RA-negative fraction. The chain has TRBV28 and TRBJ2-7, with 7 positions matching TRBD1. The CDR3 loop reads CASSRDSSYEQYF. The CDR3 DNA follows: TGTGCCAGCAGCAGGGACAGTTCCTACGAGCAGTACTTC.